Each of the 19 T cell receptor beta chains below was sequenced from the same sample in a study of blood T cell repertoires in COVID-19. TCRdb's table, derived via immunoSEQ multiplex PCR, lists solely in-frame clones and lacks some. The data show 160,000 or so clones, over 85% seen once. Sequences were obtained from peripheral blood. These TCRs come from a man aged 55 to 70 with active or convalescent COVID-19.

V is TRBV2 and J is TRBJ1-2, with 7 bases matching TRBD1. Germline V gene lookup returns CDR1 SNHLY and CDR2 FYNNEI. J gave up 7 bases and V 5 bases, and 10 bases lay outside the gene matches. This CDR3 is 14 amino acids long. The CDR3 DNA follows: TGTGCCAGCAGTAACCAGGGGGAACTGGGTGGCTACACCTTC. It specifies CASSNQGELGGYTF.

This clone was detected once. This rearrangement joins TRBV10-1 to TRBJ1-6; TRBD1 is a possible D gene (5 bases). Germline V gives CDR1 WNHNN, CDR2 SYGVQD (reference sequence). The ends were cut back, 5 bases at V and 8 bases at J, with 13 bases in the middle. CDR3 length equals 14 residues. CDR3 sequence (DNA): TGCGCCAGCAGTCAGGGTAGCTTGGATTCACCCCTCCACTTT. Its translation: CASSQGSLDSPLHF.

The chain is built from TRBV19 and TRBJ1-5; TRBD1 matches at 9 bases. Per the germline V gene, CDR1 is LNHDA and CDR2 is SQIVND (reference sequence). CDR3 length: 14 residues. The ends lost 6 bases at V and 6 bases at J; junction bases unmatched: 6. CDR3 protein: CASSLGQGPQPQHF. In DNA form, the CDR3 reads TGTGCCAGTAGCCTCGGACAGGGGCCTCAGCCCCAGCATTTT.

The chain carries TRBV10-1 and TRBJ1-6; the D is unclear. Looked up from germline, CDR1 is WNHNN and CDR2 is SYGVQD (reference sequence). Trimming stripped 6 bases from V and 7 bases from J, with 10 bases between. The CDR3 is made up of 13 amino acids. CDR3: CASRGAENSPLHF. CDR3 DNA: TGCGCCAGCAGGGGCGCCGAGAATTCACCCCTCCACTTT.

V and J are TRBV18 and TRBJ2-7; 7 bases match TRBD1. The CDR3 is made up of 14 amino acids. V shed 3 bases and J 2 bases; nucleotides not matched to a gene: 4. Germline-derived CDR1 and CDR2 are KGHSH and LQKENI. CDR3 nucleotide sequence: TGTGCCAGCTCACCGGGACAGAGCACCTACGAGCAGTACTTC. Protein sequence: CASSPGQSTYEQYF. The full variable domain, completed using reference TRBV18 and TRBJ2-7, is NAGVMQNPRHLVRRRGQEARLRCSPMKGHSHVYWYRQLPEEGLKFMVYLQKENIIDESGMPKERFSAEFPKEGPSILRIQQVVRGDSAAYFCASSPGQSTYEQYFGPGTRLTVT.

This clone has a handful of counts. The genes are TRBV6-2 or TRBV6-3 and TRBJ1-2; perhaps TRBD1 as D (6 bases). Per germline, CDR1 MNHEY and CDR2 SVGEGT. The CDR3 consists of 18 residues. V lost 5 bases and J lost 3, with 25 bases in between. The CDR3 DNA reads TGTGCCAGCAGTCACCTACAGGGTGCCTCTAGGATTTACTATGGCTACACCTTC. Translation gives CASSHLQGASRIYYGYTF.

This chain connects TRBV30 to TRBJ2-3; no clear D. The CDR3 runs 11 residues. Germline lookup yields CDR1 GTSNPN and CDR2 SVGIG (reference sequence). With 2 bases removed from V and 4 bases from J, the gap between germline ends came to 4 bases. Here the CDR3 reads CAWSHSDTQYF. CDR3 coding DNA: TGTGCCTGGAGTCATTCAGATACGCAGTATTTT.

CDR3 protein: CASSQDGQGSRSGNTIYF. CDR3 coding DNA: TGCGCCAGCAGCCAAGACGGACAGGGAAGTAGATCTGGAAACACCATATATTTT. The chain uses TRBV4-1 and TRBJ1-3; 8 nucleotides align to TRBD1. The CDR3 runs 18 residues. Germline values: CDR1 MGHRA, CDR2 YSYEKL. V gave up 0 bases and J gave up 1 base; unmatched junction bases: 8.

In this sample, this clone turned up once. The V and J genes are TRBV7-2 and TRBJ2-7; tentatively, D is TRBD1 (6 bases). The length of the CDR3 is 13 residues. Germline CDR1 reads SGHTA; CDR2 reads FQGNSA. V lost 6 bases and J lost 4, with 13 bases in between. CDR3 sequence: CASRQGPGYEQYF. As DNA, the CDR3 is TGTGCCAGCAGACAGGGACCCGGGTACGAGCAGTACTTC.

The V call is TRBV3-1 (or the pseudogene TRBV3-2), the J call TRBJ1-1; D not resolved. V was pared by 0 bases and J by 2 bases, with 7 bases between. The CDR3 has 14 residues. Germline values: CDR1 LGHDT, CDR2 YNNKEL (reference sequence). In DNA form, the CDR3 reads TGTGCCAGCAGCCAAGAAACGGTTAACACTGAAGCTTTCTTT. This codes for CASSQETVNTEAFF.

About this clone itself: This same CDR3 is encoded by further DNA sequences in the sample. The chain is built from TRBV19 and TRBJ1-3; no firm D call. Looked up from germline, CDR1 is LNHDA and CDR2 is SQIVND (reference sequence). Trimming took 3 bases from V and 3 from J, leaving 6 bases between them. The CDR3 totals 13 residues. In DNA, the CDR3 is TGTGCCAGTAGTATCAGCGGTGGAAACACCATATATTTT. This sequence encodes CASSISGGNTIYF.

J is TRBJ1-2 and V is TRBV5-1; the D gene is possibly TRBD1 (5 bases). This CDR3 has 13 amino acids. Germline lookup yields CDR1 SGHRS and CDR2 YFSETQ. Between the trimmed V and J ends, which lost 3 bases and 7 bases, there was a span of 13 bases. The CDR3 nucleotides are TGCGCCAGCAGCTGGGACTTAGGAGGTGGCTACACCTTC. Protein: CASSWDLGGGYTF.

In DNA, the CDR3 is TGTGCCAGCATCCCGGGGGGGTACAATGAGCAGTTCTTC. Translating it yields CASIPGGYNEQFF. The rearrangement uses TRBV2 and TRBJ2-1, with 8 bases lining up with TRBD2. J was trimmed by 4 bases and V by 7 bases; bases with no gene match: 3. Per the germline V gene, CDR1 is SNHLY and CDR2 is FYNNEI. This CDR3 comprises 13 residues.

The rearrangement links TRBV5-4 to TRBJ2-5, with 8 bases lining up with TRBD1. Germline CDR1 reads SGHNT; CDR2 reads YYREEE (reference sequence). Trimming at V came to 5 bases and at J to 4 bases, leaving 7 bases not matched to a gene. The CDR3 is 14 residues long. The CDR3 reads CASRRQGMIETQYF. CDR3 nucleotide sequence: TGTGCCAGCAGGCGACAGGGGATGATAGAGACCCAGTACTTC.

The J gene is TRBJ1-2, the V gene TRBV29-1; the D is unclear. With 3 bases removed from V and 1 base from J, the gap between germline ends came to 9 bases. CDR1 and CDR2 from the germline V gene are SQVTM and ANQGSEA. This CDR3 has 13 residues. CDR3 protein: CSVDYSINYGYTF. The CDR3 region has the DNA TGCAGCGTTGATTACAGCATTAACTATGGCTACACCTTC.

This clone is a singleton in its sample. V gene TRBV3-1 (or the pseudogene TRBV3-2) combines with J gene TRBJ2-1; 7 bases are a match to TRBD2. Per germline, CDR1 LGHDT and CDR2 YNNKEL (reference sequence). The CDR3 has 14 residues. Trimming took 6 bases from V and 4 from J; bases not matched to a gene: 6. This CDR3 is CASRASGRYNEQFF. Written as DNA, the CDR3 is TGTGCCAGCAGGGCTAGCGGAAGGTACAATGAGCAGTTCTTC.

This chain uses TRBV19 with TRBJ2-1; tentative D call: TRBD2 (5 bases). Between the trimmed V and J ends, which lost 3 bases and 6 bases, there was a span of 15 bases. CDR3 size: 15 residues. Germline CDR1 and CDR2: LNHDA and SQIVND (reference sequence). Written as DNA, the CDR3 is TGTGCCAGTAGTATGAGGTCACTCCGGGGCAATGAGCAGTTCTTC. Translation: CASSMRSLRGNEQFF.

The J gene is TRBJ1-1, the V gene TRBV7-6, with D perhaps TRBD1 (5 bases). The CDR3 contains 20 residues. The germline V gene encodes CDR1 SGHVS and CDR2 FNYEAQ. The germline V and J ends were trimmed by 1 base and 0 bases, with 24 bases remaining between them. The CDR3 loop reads CASSLETPAGKASLNTEAFF. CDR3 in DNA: TGTGCCAGCAGCTTAGAGACGCCCGCAGGGAAGGCCTCCTTGAACACTGAAGCTTTCTTT.

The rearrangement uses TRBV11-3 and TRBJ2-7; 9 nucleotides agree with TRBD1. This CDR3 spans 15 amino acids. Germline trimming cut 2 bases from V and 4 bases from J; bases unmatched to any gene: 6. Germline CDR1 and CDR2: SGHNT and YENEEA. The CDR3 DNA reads TGTGCCAGCAGCTTAAGCCCGGGACAGGGTTACGAGCAGTACTTC. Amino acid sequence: CASSLSPGQGYEQYF. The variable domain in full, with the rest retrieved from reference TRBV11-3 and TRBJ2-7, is EAGVVQSPRYKIIEKKQPVAFWCNPISGHNTLYWYLQNLGQGPELLIRYENEEAVDDSQLPKDRFSAERLKGVDSTLKIQPAELGDSAVYLCASSLSPGQGYEQYFGPGTRLTVT.